One and the same sample provided the 22 T cell receptor beta chains below, sequenced in a study of graft-versus-host responses after intestinal transplantation. These TCRs are of unknown antigen specificity. Profiled with immunoSEQ multiplex PCR; TCRdb holds only in-frame clones, not every one. The table has about 93,000 clones, approximately 92% seen once. The input for sequencing was unstimulated CD8+ T cells sorted from spleen or lymph node cells, taken before intestinal transplant. These TCRs come from a human donor who received an intestinal transplant.

V and J are TRBV5-6 and TRBJ1-1; 9 positions agree with TRBD1. J gave up 4 bases and V 4 bases, and 5 bases lay outside the gene matches. Germline CDR1 and CDR2: SGHDT and YYEEEE. The CDR3 covers 14 residues. The CDR3 DNA is TGTGCCAGCAGCCCCGACAGGGGGGTCACTGAAGCTTTCTTT. Amino acids: CASSPDRGVTEAFF.

The V call is TRBV30, the J call TRBJ2-3; TRBD1 matches 8 bases. CDR1 GTSNPN and CDR2 SVGIG come from the germline V gene (reference sequence). Unmatched junction bases numbered 9, after V lost 1 base and J lost 6 bases. The CDR3 contains 15 residues. The CDR3 here is CAWSEDRGLGDTQYF. Written as DNA, the CDR3 is TGTGCCTGGAGTGAAGACAGGGGCCTCGGGGATACGCAGTATTTT.

The rearrangement joins TRBV7-9 to TRBJ1-1; no definite D call. CDR1 is SEHNR, CDR2 FQNEAQ, per germline (reference sequence). Between the trimmed V and J ends, which lost 1 base and 1 base, there was a span of 4 bases. The CDR3 totals 13 residues. CDR3 protein: CASSLEQNTEAFF. DNA of the CDR3: TGTGCCAGCAGCTTAGAACAGAACACTGAAGCTTTCTTT.

This sequence joins TRBV6-1 and TRBJ2-5; 9 bases agree with TRBD1. Trimming at V came to 7 bases and at J to 5 bases, leaving 11 bases not matched to a gene. The CDR3 loop spans 15 amino acids. The germline CDR1 and CDR2 sequences are MNHNS and SASEGT. This CDR3 reads CASTTGGVLVETQYF. CDR3 nucleotides: TGTGCCAGCACCACAGGGGGCGTTTTGGTGGAGACCCAGTACTTC.

The rearrangement joins TRBV30 to TRBJ2-7; perhaps TRBD2 as D (5 bases). The CDR3 is 12 amino acids. The ends were cut back, 1 base at V and 2 bases at J, with 6 bases in the middle. CDR1 is GTSNPN and CDR2 is SVGIG in the germline V gene (reference sequence). The CDR3 nucleotides read TGTGCCTGGAGTGCGGGGACCTACGAGCAGTACTTC. Encoded protein: CAWSAGTYEQYF.

This clone was picked up one time. Other DNA sequences in the same sample also yield this CDR3. V and J are TRBV11-2 and TRBJ2-1, with TRBD1 matching over 7 bases. Per the germline V gene, CDR1 is SGHAT and CDR2 is FQNNGV. Unmatched junction bases numbered 1, after V lost 1 base and J lost 10 bases. The CDR3 is made up of 12 amino acids. The CDR3 DNA reads TGTGCCAGCAGCTTAGGGGACAGCGAGCAGTTCTTC. Translation: CASSLGDSEQFF. Full variable domain (rest looked up from reference TRBV11-2 and TRBJ2-1): EAGVAQSPRYKIIEKRQSVAFWCNPISGHATLYWYQQILGQGPKLLIQFQNNGVVDDSQLPKDRFSAERLKGVDSTLKIQPAKLEDSAVYLCASSLGDSEQFFGPGTRLTVL.

This chain links TRBV4-1 with TRBJ1-6; the match to TRBD1 covers 8 bases. CDR3 length: 18 residues. Germline CDR1 and CDR2: MGHRA and YSYEKL. The junction had 13 bases not matched to a gene; V was cut back by 4 bases and J by 5 bases. The CDR3 DNA sequence: TGCGCCAGCAGCCTCCTCCTCGGGCAGGGGGCGGATAATTCACCCCTCCACTTT. This codes for CASSLLLGQGADNSPLHF.

This clone has a handful of counts. This chain links TRBV5-6 with TRBJ2-1; D is ambiguous. The CDR3 is 11 amino acids. Trimming stripped 4 bases from V and 10 bases from J, with 9 bases between. Germline V gene sequence: CDR1 SGHDT, CDR2 YYEEEE. The CDR3 spells CASSLGQEQFF. The CDR3 bases are TGTGCCAGCAGCCTGGGTCAGGAGCAGTTCTTC.

This clone was found once. The chain uses TRBV19 and TRBJ2-7, with 7 nucleotides matching TRBD1. V trimming: 5 bases; J trimming: 4 bases; junction bases outside the gene matches: 5. Germline V CDR1 and CDR2: LNHDA, SQIVND (reference sequence). The CDR3 extends over 13 amino acids. The CDR3 loop reads CASSFGTEYEQYF. DNA for the CDR3: TGTGCCAGTAGTTTTGGGACAGAGTACGAGCAGTACTTC.

The V gene is TRBV30, the J gene TRBJ1-1; 8 bases map to TRBD1. The CDR3 sequence is 14 residues long. Germline assignment: CDR1 GTSNPN and CDR2 SVGIG (reference sequence). Trimming took 4 bases from V and 4 from J; bases not matched to a gene: 8. CDR3 DNA: TGTGCCTGGAACCCGGACAGGGCGCTCACTGAAGCTTTCTTT. Protein: CAWNPDRALTEAFF. Together with reference TRBV30 and TRBJ1-1, the CDR3 gives the full variable domain: SQTIHQWPATLVQPVGSPLSLECTVEGTSNPNLYWYRQAAGRGLQLLFYSVGIGQISSEVPQNLSASRPQDRQFILSSKKLLLSDSGFYLCAWNPDRALTEAFFGQGTRLTVV.

The V call is TRBV2, the J call TRBJ2-3; 13 bases map to TRBD2. From germline, CDR1 is SNHLY and CDR2 FYNNEI. J was trimmed by 4 bases and V by 9 bases; bases with no gene match: 16. The CDR3 extends over 18 amino acids. CDR3 nucleotides: TGTGCCAGAGGACAGGGGATACTAGCGGGAGGGCCCGCAGATACGCAGTATTTT. This sequence encodes CARGQGILAGGPADTQYF.

This clone was picked up a small number of times. This chain joins TRBV5-6 and TRBJ2-7, with a possible D match to TRBD1 (6 bases). Germline-derived CDR1 and CDR2 are SGHDT and YYEEEE. The CDR3 is 12 amino acids. V lost 0 bases and J lost 6, with 7 bases in between. CDR3 in amino acids: CASSLDRAEQYF. In DNA form, the CDR3 reads TGTGCCAGCAGCTTGGACAGGGCCGAGCAGTACTTC.

Only one count was recorded for this clone. The rearrangement links TRBV13 to TRBJ2-3; possibly TRBD2 for D (6 bases). V lost 5 bases and J 0 bases, leaving 18 bases between the germline ends. Germline V gene lookup returns CDR1 PRHDT and CDR2 FYEKMQ (reference sequence). The length of the CDR3 is 17 residues. CDR3 region: CASSTRLVLASTDTQYF. The CDR3, as DNA: TGTGCCAGCAGCACTCGACTAGTATTGGCTAGCACAGATACGCAGTATTTT.

This clone has just one count. The CDR3 spells CASSVRDSSYEQYF. Written as DNA, the CDR3 is TGTGCCAGCAGCGTCCGGGACAGTTCCTACGAGCAGTACTTC. This chain links TRBV7-8 with TRBJ2-7; 7 bases agree with TRBD1. V lost 5 bases and J lost 1; bases outside the gene matches: 5. This CDR3 comprises 14 residues. Germline CDR1 reads SGHVS; CDR2 reads FQNEAQ.

The chain carries TRBV19 and TRBJ1-5; D gene uncertain. Trimming stripped 5 bases from V and 6 bases from J, with 14 bases between. This CDR3 has 14 amino acids. Germline assignment: CDR1 LNHDA and CDR2 SQIVND (reference sequence). CDR3 in DNA: TGTGCCAGTAGTTCCACAGCGGCGGCTCAGCCCCAGCATTTT. It translates to CASSSTAAAQPQHF.

The chain uses TRBV10-3 and TRBJ1-1; no reliable D call. Per the germline V gene, CDR1 is ENHRY and CDR2 is SYGVKD. The V end was cut by 2 bases, the J end by 4 bases, with 5 bases between. The CDR3 spans 12 residues. CDR3 coding DNA: TGTGCCATCAGTGAGGGAGGCACTGAAGCTTTCTTT. Amino acid sequence: CAISEGGTEAFF.

This rearrangement joins TRBV4-1 to TRBJ2-3; 8 nucleotides align to TRBD1. This CDR3 has 17 amino acids. Germline CDR1 MGHRA, CDR2 YSYEKL. V shed 1 base, J shed 4 bases, and the junction held 10 bases outside the gene matches. The CDR3 protein is CASSQVVRTGRADTQYF. The CDR3 DNA is TGCGCCAGCAGCCAAGTGGTGCGGACAGGGAGAGCAGATACGCAGTATTTT.

Only one count was recorded for this clone. The chain links TRBV4-3 to TRBJ1-6; D gene uncertain. The CDR3 consists of 15 residues. V was clipped by 0 bases and J by 8 bases, with 11 bases between them. Germline V gives CDR1 LGHNA, CDR2 YSLEER. CDR3 in amino acids: CASSQDRQAYSPLHF. In DNA, the CDR3 is TGCGCCAGCAGCCAAGATCGGCAGGCCTATTCACCCCTCCACTTT.

The chain is built from TRBV30 and TRBJ1-4, with a possible D match to TRBD1 (6 bases). V was cut by 2 bases and J by 5 bases, with 12 bases left in between. CDR3 size: 14 residues. Germline lookup yields CDR1 GTSNPN and CDR2 SVGIG (reference sequence). The CDR3 here is CAWSQGLGNEKLFF. In DNA, the CDR3 is TGTGCCTGGAGTCAGGGGCTGGGAAATGAAAAACTGTTTTTT.

The chain recombines TRBV5-6 with TRBJ1-1, with TRBD1 identical over 9 bases. The length of the CDR3 is 16 residues. Germline V gene sequence: CDR1 SGHDT, CDR2 YYEEEE. With V trimmed by 4 bases and J by 6 bases, 13 bases remained unmatched. The CDR3 spells CASSPPYRGLGSEAFF. The CDR3 DNA sequence: TGTGCCAGCAGCCCGCCCTACAGGGGGCTGGGGTCTGAAGCTTTCTTT.

The chain has TRBV2 and TRBJ2-1; weak D call: TRBD2 (6 bases). This CDR3 is built from 15 residues. V shed 2 bases and J shed 7 bases, with 15 bases lying between them. Germline V gene sequence: CDR1 SNHLY, CDR2 FYNNEI. CDR3: CASSESQTSLNEQFF. CDR3 bases: TGTGCCAGCAGTGAATCTCAGACTAGTCTGAATGAGCAGTTCTTC.

This clone was found once. This chain uses TRBV18 with TRBJ1-1; tentatively, D is TRBD1 (6 bases). CDR1 is KGHSH and CDR2 is LQKENI in the germline V gene. Trimming removed 5 bases from V and 5 bases from J, with 21 bases in between. The CDR3 length is 16 residues. This CDR3 is CASSNSTTGYLTEAFF. The DNA of the CDR3 is TGTGCCAGCTCAAACTCGACGACAGGATATTTAACTGAAGCTTTCTTT.